This is a list of T cell receptor beta chains from one sample in a study of cytomegalovirus exposure and HLA in healthy donors. The method was immunoSEQ multiplex PCR; TCRdb's version includes in-frame clones alone and lacks a portion of them. The sample records roughly 140,000 clones, about four fifths being singletons. The sequencing sample was made of PBMCs. These TCRs come from a man aged 45-65 years in good health and CMV-seropositive. Each CDR3 is given with its conserved first and last residue. Each record gives: D gene, clone size, V gene, J gene, CDR3 protein, CDR3 DNA. D genes are given only for firm matches. Clone size is stated in some rows and not others, as once, few, many or a class when expanded.

d_call: TRBD1
clone_size: NA
v_call: TRBV19
j_call: TRBJ2-5
cdr3_aa: CASGQGRETQYF
cdr3_nt: TGTGCCAGCGGACAGGGACGGGAGACCCAGTACTTC

d_call: TRBD2
clone_size: once
v_call: TRBV5-4
j_call: TRBJ2-3
cdr3_aa: CASRTTSIPTDTQYF
cdr3_nt: TGTGCCAGCAGAACGACTAGCATCCCCACAGATACGCAGTATTTT

d_call: TRBD1
clone_size: NA
v_call: TRBV5-4
j_call: TRBJ2-3
cdr3_aa: CASSLEGQGLLADTQYF
cdr3_nt: TGTGCCAGCAGCTTGGAGGGACAGGGACTTTTAGCAGATACGCAGTATTTT

d_call: NA
clone_size: NA
v_call: TRBV7-8
j_call: TRBJ1-2
cdr3_aa: CASSLEPLWFTYGYTF
cdr3_nt: TGTGCCAGCAGTCTAGAACCCCTTTGGTTCACATATGGCTACACCTTC

d_call: NA
clone_size: NA
v_call: TRBV6-5
j_call: TRBJ2-2
cdr3_aa: CASTRGGDTGELFF
cdr3_nt: TGTGCCAGCACCAGGGGAGGGGACACCGGGGAGCTGTTTTTT

d_call: NA
clone_size: NA
v_call: TRBV27
j_call: TRBJ2-7
cdr3_aa: CASRSIRNSYEQYF
cdr3_nt: TGTGCCAGCAGAAGTATCCGAAACAGCTACGAGCAGTACTTC

d_call: NA
clone_size: few
v_call: TRBV6-5
j_call: TRBJ1-4
cdr3_aa: CASRTSNRAQELFF
cdr3_nt: TGTGCCAGCAGGACCTCAAACAGGGCCCAGGAACTGTTTTTT

d_call: NA
clone_size: NA
v_call: TRBV5-1
j_call: TRBJ1-1
cdr3_aa: CASSLGGITQNTEAFF
cdr3_nt: TGCGCCAGCAGCTTGGGAGGGATAACCCAGAACACTGAAGCTTTCTTT

d_call: TRBD2
clone_size: once
v_call: TRBV7-9
j_call: TRBJ2-7
cdr3_aa: CASSISGSDYEQYF
cdr3_nt: TGTGCCAGCAGCATTAGCGGGAGTGACTACGAGCAGTACTTC

d_call: NA
clone_size: NA
v_call: TRBV19
j_call: TRBJ1-2
cdr3_aa: CASSISARTTNYGYTF
cdr3_nt: TGTGCCAGTAGTATATCCGCCAGGACTACTAACTATGGCTACACCTTC

d_call: NA
clone_size: NA
v_call: TRBV7-3
j_call: TRBJ2-5
cdr3_aa: CASSELAEQETQYF
cdr3_nt: TGTGCCAGCAGCGAATTAGCGGAACAAGAGACCCAGTACTTC

d_call: TRBD2
clone_size: NA
v_call: TRBV7-2
j_call: TRBJ2-1
cdr3_aa: CASSRTSGRNEQFF
cdr3_nt: TGTGCCAGCAGCCGGACTAGCGGGCGAAATGAGCAGTTCTTC

d_call: NA
clone_size: NA
v_call: TRBV6-1
j_call: TRBJ1-1
cdr3_aa: CASTPSLNTEAFF
cdr3_nt: TGTGCCAGCACCCCTTCCTTGAACACTGAAGCTTTCTTT

d_call: NA
clone_size: NA
v_call: TRBV9
j_call: TRBJ1-3
cdr3_aa: CASSVFGDYTSGNTIYF
cdr3_nt: TGTGCCAGCAGCGTATTCGGGGACTACACCTCTGGAAACACCATATATTTT

d_call: TRBD1
clone_size: NA
v_call: TRBV10-3
j_call: TRBJ1-1
cdr3_aa: CAISAGTGLMNTEAFF
cdr3_nt: TGTGCCATCAGTGCGGGGACAGGGCTAATGAACACTGAAGCTTTCTTT

d_call: NA
clone_size: NA
v_call: TRBV6-1
j_call: TRBJ2-7
cdr3_aa: CASSEALDRPDDEQYF
cdr3_nt: TGTGCCAGCAGTGAAGCTCTTGACAGGCCCGACGACGAGCAGTACTTC

d_call: NA
clone_size: NA
v_call: TRBV28
j_call: TRBJ1-5
cdr3_aa: CASSQSNQPQHF
cdr3_nt: TGTGCCAGCAGCCAAAGCAATCAGCCCCAGCATTTT

d_call: TRBD2
clone_size: NA
v_call: TRBV27
j_call: TRBJ2-3
cdr3_aa: CASRLAISTDTQYF
cdr3_nt: TGTGCCAGCAGACTAGCGATTAGCACAGATACGCAGTATTTT

d_call: TRBD2
clone_size: NA
v_call: TRBV6-1
j_call: TRBJ2-7
cdr3_aa: CASSDRGIAGAYEQYF
cdr3_nt: TGTGCCAGCAGTGACCGGGGGATAGCGGGAGCCTACGAGCAGTACTTC

d_call: NA
clone_size: NA
v_call: TRBV2
j_call: TRBJ1-4
cdr3_aa: CASSVLSKNEKLFF
cdr3_nt: TGTGCCAGCAGTGTTTTGAGTAAGAATGAAAAACTGTTTTTT

d_call: NA
clone_size: NA
v_call: TRBV10-3
j_call: TRBJ1-2
cdr3_aa: CAISESFTNYGYTF
cdr3_nt: TGTGCCATCAGTGAGTCGTTTACTAACTATGGCTACACCTTC

d_call: TRBD1
clone_size: few
v_call: TRBV7-9
j_call: TRBJ2-1
cdr3_aa: CASSPKPGTGGAEQFF
cdr3_nt: TGTGCCAGCAGCCCCAAGCCCGGGACAGGGGGGGCTGAGCAGTTCTTC

d_call: NA
clone_size: NA
v_call: TRBV4-1
j_call: TRBJ1-6
cdr3_aa: CASSQLSHWNSPLHF
cdr3_nt: TGCGCCAGCAGCCAATTGTCCCACTGGAATTCACCCCTCCACTTT

d_call: TRBD1
clone_size: NA
v_call: TRBV27
j_call: TRBJ2-1
cdr3_aa: CASTPRIGTGAQFF
cdr3_nt: TGTGCCAGCACGCCAAGGATTGGGACAGGGGCGCAGTTCTTC

d_call: NA
clone_size: medium-sized
v_call: TRBV5-1
j_call: TRBJ1-2
cdr3_aa: CASAEGRHGYTF
cdr3_nt: TGCGCCAGCGCAGAGGGCCGGCATGGCTACACCTTC

d_call: TRBD1
clone_size: NA
v_call: TRBV6-1
j_call: TRBJ1-2
cdr3_aa: CASSEPGQGNYGYTF
cdr3_nt: TGTGCCAGCAGCGAACCGGGACAGGGTAACTATGGCTACACCTTC

d_call: TRBD2
clone_size: NA
v_call: TRBV28
j_call: TRBJ2-3
cdr3_aa: CASSPLAGLGTDTQYF
cdr3_nt: TGTGCCAGCAGTCCGCTAGCGGGATTGGGCACAGATACGCAGTATTTT

d_call: TRBD2
clone_size: NA
v_call: TRBV5-1
j_call: TRBJ2-7
cdr3_aa: CASSLSASGRFDYEQYF
cdr3_nt: TGCGCCAGCAGCTTGTCTGCTAGCGGGAGGTTTGATTACGAGCAGTACTTC

d_call: TRBD1
clone_size: few
v_call: TRBV10-3
j_call: TRBJ1-1
cdr3_aa: CAVRQGASSTEAFF
cdr3_nt: TGTGCCGTGCGACAGGGGGCGTCTAGCACTGAAGCTTTCTTT

d_call: NA
clone_size: NA
v_call: TRBV2
j_call: TRBJ2-5
cdr3_aa: CASSGPGTDLETQYF
cdr3_nt: TGTGCCAGCAGTGGACCCGGGACTGATCTGGAGACCCAGTACTTC

d_call: TRBD1
clone_size: NA
v_call: TRBV27
j_call: TRBJ2-7
cdr3_aa: CASSLLFRGQGIYEQYF
cdr3_nt: TGTGCCAGCAGTTTACTTTTTCGGGGACAGGGAATCTACGAGCAGTACTTC

d_call: TRBD1
clone_size: once
v_call: TRBV27
j_call: TRBJ1-6
cdr3_aa: CASSLRDRASPLHF
cdr3_nt: TGTGCCAGCAGTTTACGCGACAGGGCTTCACCCCTCCACTTT

d_call: TRBD2
clone_size: NA
v_call: TRBV6-6
j_call: TRBJ2-1
cdr3_aa: CASKGLAGGSEQFF
cdr3_nt: TGTGCCAGCAAGGGACTAGCGGGAGGTAGTGAGCAGTTCTTC

d_call: NA
clone_size: NA
v_call: TRBV29-1
j_call: TRBJ2-7
cdr3_aa: CSVEVGGQSYEQYF
cdr3_nt: TGCAGCGTTGAAGTCGGGGGGCAGTCCTACGAGCAGTACTTC

d_call: NA
clone_size: NA
v_call: TRBV5-6
j_call: TRBJ1-2
cdr3_aa: CASSASGTNYGYTF
cdr3_nt: TGTGCCAGCAGCGCATCAGGAACTAACTATGGCTACACCTTC

d_call: TRBD2
clone_size: few
v_call: TRBV10-2
j_call: TRBJ2-7
cdr3_aa: CASSDTGLAGAKNF
cdr3_nt: TGCGCCAGCAGTGATACGGGGCTAGCGGGAGCAAAGAACTTC

d_call: NA
clone_size: once
v_call: TRBV7-6
j_call: TRBJ2-7
cdr3_aa: CASSLKSGYEQYF
cdr3_nt: TGTGCCAGCAGCTTAAAGTCAGGGTACGAGCAGTACTTC

d_call: TRBD2
clone_size: NA
v_call: TRBV5-1
j_call: TRBJ2-7
cdr3_aa: CASSLGDSGSPREQYF
cdr3_nt: TGCGCCAGCAGCTTAGGGGATAGCGGGAGTCCCCGCGAGCAGTACTTC

d_call: TRBD2
clone_size: NA
v_call: TRBV6-1
j_call: TRBJ2-5
cdr3_aa: CASSVPGGLKKTQYF
cdr3_nt: TGTGCCAGCAGTGTCCCGGGAGGGCTGAAGAAGACCCAGTACTTC

d_call: NA
clone_size: few
v_call: TRBV6-4
j_call: TRBJ2-1
cdr3_aa: CASSPGTYSYNEQFF
cdr3_nt: TGTGCCAGCAGTCCCGGGACTTACTCCTACAATGAGCAGTTCTTC

d_call: TRBD2
clone_size: NA
v_call: TRBV5-1
j_call: TRBJ2-7
cdr3_aa: CASSSRPREVLPHYEQYF
cdr3_nt: TGCGCCAGCAGCTCCCGCCCGCGGGAGGTCTTGCCCCACTACGAGCAGTACTTC

d_call: NA
clone_size: NA
v_call: TRBV11-2
j_call: TRBJ1-4
cdr3_aa: CASSPRSGWREKLFF
cdr3_nt: TGTGCCAGCAGCCCCCGTTCGGGATGGAGGGAAAAACTGTTTTTT

d_call: TRBD2
clone_size: NA
v_call: TRBV27
j_call: TRBJ2-1
cdr3_aa: CASGLAAYNEQFF
cdr3_nt: TGTGCCAGTGGACTAGCGGCCTACAATGAGCAGTTCTTC

d_call: NA
clone_size: NA
v_call: TRBV7-2
j_call: TRBJ1-5
cdr3_aa: CASSLFEQPQHF
cdr3_nt: TGTGCCAGCAGCCTTTTTGAGCAGCCCCAGCATTTT

d_call: TRBD1
clone_size: NA
v_call: TRBV6-5
j_call: TRBJ2-7
cdr3_aa: CASSYETGYEQYF
cdr3_nt: TGTGCCAGCAGTTACGAGACAGGGTACGAGCAGTACTTC

d_call: NA
clone_size: NA
v_call: TRBV6-1
j_call: TRBJ2-6
cdr3_aa: CASSEDTGFWVPGANVLTF
cdr3_nt: TGTGCCAGCAGTGAAGACACAGGATTCTGGGTCCCTGGGGCCAACGTCCTGACTTTC